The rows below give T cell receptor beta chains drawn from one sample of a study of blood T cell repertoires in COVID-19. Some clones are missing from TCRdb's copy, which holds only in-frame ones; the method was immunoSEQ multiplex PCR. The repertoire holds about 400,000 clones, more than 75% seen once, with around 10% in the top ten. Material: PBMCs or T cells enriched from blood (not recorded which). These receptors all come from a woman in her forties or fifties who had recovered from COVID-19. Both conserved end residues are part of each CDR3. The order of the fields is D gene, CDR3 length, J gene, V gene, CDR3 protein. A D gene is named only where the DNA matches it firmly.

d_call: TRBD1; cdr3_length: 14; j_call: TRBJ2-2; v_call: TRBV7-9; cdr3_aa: CASSPTGTPGELFF
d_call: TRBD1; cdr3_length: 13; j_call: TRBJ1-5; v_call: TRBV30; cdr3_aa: CACKGTGNQPQHF
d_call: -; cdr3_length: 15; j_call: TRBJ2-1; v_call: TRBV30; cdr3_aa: CAWKQPGALYNEQFF
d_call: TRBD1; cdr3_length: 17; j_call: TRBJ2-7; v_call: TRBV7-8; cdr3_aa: CASSLGIGTGNSYEQYF
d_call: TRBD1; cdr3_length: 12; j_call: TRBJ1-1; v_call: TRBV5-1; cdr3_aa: CASSLGQGGSFF
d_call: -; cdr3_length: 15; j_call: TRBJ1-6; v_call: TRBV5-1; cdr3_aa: CASSSVAGKNSPLHF
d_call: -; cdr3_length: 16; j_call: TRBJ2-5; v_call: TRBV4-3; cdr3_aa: CASSGGGEPSQETQYF
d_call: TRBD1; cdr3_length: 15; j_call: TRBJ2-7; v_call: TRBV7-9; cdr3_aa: CASSPGQGATYEQYF
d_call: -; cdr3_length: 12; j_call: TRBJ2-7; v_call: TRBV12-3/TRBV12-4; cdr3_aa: CASSSRSYEQYF
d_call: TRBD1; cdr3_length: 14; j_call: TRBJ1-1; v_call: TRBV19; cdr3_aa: CASSTGDRRTEAFF
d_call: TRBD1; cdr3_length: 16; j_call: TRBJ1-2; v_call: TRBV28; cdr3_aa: CASSTAKTGGNYGYTF
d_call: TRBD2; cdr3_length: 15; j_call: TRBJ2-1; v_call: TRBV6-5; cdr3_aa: CASTGTSGGTVEQFF
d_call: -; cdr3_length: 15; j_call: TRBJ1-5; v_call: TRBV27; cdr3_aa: CASSLSIVANQPQHF
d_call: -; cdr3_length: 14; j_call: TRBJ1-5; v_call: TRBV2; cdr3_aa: CASSHDREDQPQHF
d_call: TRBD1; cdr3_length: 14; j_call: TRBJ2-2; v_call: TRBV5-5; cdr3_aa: CASRGTGLIGELFF
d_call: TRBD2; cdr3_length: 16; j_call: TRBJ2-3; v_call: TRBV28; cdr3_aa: CASSFRLLAGADTQYF